This T cell receptor (beta chain) was identified in a study of blood T cell repertoires in COVID-19. The assay was immunoSEQ multiplex PCR, and TCRdb's table has in-frame clones only and misses some. The sample lists approximately 200,000 clones, roughly 82% seen once, with more than 7.5% in the top ten. Germline loops: CDR1 WNHNN, CDR2 SYGVQD (reference sequence). The V gene end was trimmed by 5 bases and the J gene end by 5 bases; junction bases not matched to a gene: 16. This CDR3 is built from 18 residues. Those who participated ranged in age from about 18 to 89 years and resided in about 24 US areas.

This sequence joins TRBV10-1 and TRBJ2-2; 8 positions match TRBD2. The material sequenced was PBMCs or T cells enriched from blood (not recorded which). This TCR was recovered from a woman in her thirties who had recovered from COVID-19. CDR3: CASSQVTSGGGSTGELFF. The CDR3, as DNA: TGCGCCAGCAGTCAAGTTACTAGCGGAGGGGGATCAACCGGGGAGCTGTTTTTT.